Presented here are 5 T cell receptor beta chains from one specimen sequenced in a study of T cell changes during pregnancy in multiple sclerosis. Here immunoSEQ multiplex PCR was the method, and the copy in TCRdb shows in-frame clones only, minus some. The sample shows approximately 35,000 clones, about nine tenths of them seen only once. This material consisted of CD4+ T cells from peripheral blood mononuclear cells, taken in the third trimester of pregnancy. The receptor source for this set is a female donor in good health, enrolled as a control in a pregnancy study.

The chain joins TRBV2 to TRBJ2-3; 10 positions agree with TRBD2. The germline CDR1 and CDR2 sequences are SNHLY and FYNNEI. This CDR3 has 14 residues. J gave up 4 bases and V 4 bases, and 2 bases lay outside the gene matches. The CDR3 loop is CASSGAGGPDTQYF. CDR3 coding DNA: TGTGCCAGCAGTGGAGCGGGAGGGCCAGATACGCAGTATTTT.

This clone showed up just once. The chain combines TRBV6-5 with TRBJ2-2; perhaps TRBD1 as D (5 bases). Germline CDR1 MNHEY, CDR2 SVGAGI. The V end was cut by 0 bases, the J end by 4 bases, with 9 bases between. This CDR3 region has 15 residues. The CDR3 sequence: CASSYSGVGTGELFF. The CDR3 nucleotides are TGTGCCAGCAGTTACTCAGGGGTGGGCACCGGGGAGCTGTTTTTT.

The gene calls are TRBV19 and TRBJ1-3, with 7 bases lining up with TRBD1. The germline CDR1 and CDR2 sequences are LNHDA and SQIVND (reference sequence). The CDR3 is 15 residues long. Losses at the gene ends were 7 bases for V and 5 bases for J; bases not matched to a gene: 11. CDR3 nucleotide sequence: TGTGCCAGTACCGAGACAGGGCCGCGGCGAAACACCATATATTTT. Protein sequence: CASTETGPRRNTIYF.

The chain joins TRBV6-5 to TRBJ2-1; perhaps TRBD1 as D (5 bases). Trimming removed 2 bases from V and 8 bases from J, with 16 bases in between. The CDR3 extends over 15 amino acids. Germline V gives CDR1 MNHEY, CDR2 SVGAGI. CDR3 amino acids: CASSYVAGKGDEQFF. For the CDR3, the DNA is TGTGCCAGCAGTTACGTGGCAGGGAAAGGGGATGAGCAGTTCTTC.

V usage is TRBV28 and J usage is TRBJ1-2, with D uncertain. Germline CDR1 is MDHEN and CDR2 is SYDVKM. The CDR3 extends over 13 amino acids. The ends were cut back, 6 bases at V and 0 bases at J, with 8 bases in the middle. The CDR3 DNA reads TGTGCCAGCAGGGTTAGCCCTAACTATGGCTACACCTTC. Its translation is CASRVSPNYGYTF.